The source of this T cell receptor beta chain is a study of blood T cells in healthy people across ages. This clonotype was observed a handful of times. Its antigen is unknown. Regarding the study as a whole: Long-lived and aged donors differed, with more naive CD4+ cells and higher diversity in the long-lived. Per million T cells, TCR beta diversity dropped about linearly as age rose.

Donors each provided approximately 9.6 milliliters of peripheral blood. RNA extraction gave at least 5 micrograms of total RNA per sample. The CDR3 sequence is 15 residues long. In germline, CDR1 is SGHTA, CDR2 FQGNSA. J lost 3 bases, V lost 2 bases, and 3 bases had no gene match. Primers used in a second PCR of roughly 7 to 12 cycles were a sample-barcoded 5' primer and a J-beta primer mix. TCRdb re-called the 5' RACE reads with MiXCR, one entry per CDR3 protein. The repertoire has roughly 700,000 distinct CDR3 sequences, approximately 50% of them found once; the top ten carry 30% to 35%. The TCR sequence derives from a woman aged 55-69 years in good health. Input material: blood. The chain is built from TRBV7-2 and TRBJ2-7, with TRBD2 matching over 11 bases. This CDR3 reads CASSLTSGGYYEQYF. The DNA of the CDR3 is TGTGCCAGCAGCTTAACTAGCGGGGGATACTACGAGCAGTACTTC.